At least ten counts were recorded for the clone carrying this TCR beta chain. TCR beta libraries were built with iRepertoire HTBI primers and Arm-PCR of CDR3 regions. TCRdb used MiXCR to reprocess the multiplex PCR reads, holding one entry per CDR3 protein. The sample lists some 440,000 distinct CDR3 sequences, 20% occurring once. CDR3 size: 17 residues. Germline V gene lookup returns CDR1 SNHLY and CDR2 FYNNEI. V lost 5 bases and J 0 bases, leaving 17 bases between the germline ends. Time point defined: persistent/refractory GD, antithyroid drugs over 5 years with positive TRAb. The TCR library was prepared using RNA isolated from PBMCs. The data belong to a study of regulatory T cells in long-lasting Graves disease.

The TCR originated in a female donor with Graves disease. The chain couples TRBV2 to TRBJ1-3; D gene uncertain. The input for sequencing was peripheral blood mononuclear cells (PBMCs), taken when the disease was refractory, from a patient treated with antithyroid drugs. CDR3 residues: CASSRKIDGSSGNTIYF. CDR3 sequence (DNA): TGTGCCAGCAGTCGAAAAATTGACGGGAGCTCTGGAAACACCATATATTTT.